The clone carrying this T cell receptor (beta chain) was recorded only once. Sequenced by immunoSEQ multiplex PCR; TCRdb stores in-frame clones only, minus some. This table holds 120,000 or so clones, around 86% found once. The CDR3 has 16 residues. V gave up 3 bases and J gave up 2 bases; unmatched junction bases: 9. Germline V gives CDR1 SGHVS, CDR2 FNYEAQ. This record belongs to a study of control samples from healthy donors and cancer patients. The J gene is TRBJ2-7, the V gene TRBV7-6; 8 nucleotides agree with TRBD2. Source material: blood. The source is a man aged 35 to 55 in good health. The CDR3 DNA reads TGTGCCAGCAGCTTCGGCGGGGGGACAAGTCCCTACGAGCAGTACTTC. It codes for CASSFGGGTSPYEQYF.